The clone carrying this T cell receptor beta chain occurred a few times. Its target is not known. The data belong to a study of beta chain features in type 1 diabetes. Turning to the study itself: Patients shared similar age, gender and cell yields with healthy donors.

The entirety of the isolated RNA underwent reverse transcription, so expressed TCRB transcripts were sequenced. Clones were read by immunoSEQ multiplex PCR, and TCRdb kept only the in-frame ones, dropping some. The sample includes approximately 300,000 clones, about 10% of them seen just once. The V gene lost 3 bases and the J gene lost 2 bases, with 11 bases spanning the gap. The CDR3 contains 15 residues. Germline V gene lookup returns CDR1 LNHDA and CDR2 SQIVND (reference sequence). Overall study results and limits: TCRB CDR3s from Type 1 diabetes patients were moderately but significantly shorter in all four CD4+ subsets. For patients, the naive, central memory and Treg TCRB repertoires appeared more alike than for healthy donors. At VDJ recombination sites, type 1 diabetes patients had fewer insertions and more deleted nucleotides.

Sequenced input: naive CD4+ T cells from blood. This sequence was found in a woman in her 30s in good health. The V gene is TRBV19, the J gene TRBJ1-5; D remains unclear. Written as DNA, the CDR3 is TGTGCCAGTAGTATGAAGGGAGGTGGCAATCAGCCCCAGCATTTT. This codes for CASSMKGGGNQPQHF.